Presented here are 5 T cell receptor beta chains from one specimen sequenced in a study of T cells in tumors after PD-1 blockade. Clones were sequenced by immunoSEQ multiplex PCR, and TCRdb holds only the in-frame ones, with some missing. The sample has 60,000 or so clones, about 80% seen once. The input for sequencing was PBMCs, taken before anti-PD-1 treatment. The origin of the receptors is a human donor with basal cell carcinoma.

This rearrangement joins TRBV19 to TRBJ2-3, with TRBD1 as a possible D gene (6 bases). The length of the CDR3 is 15 residues. The germline CDR1 and CDR2 sequences are LNHDA and SQIVND (reference sequence). V was trimmed by 4 bases and J by 4 bases, leaving 15 bases between them. CDR3 nucleotide sequence: TGTGCCAGTAGTAAGTGGACAGCCGTATCAGATACGCAGTATTTT. As protein: CASSKWTAVSDTQYF.

The chain uses TRBV7-8 and TRBJ2-7, with no clear D. Trimming took 5 bases from V and 2 from J, leaving 10 bases between them. Germline CDR1 reads SGHVS; CDR2 reads FQNEAQ. The CDR3 contains 13 residues. The CDR3 spells CASSRRGPYEQYF. CDR3 sequence (DNA): TGTGCCAGCAGCCGTCGAGGCCCCTACGAGCAGTACTTC.

This clone was seen a few times. This chain uses TRBV5-5 with TRBJ1-2; D unresolved. Trimming left V 3 bases short and J 1 base short, with 7 bases between. Germline CDR1 is SGHKS and CDR2 is YYEKEE (reference sequence). This CDR3 has 13 residues. The CDR3 spells CASSSQSNYGYTF. The CDR3 region has the DNA TGTGCCAGCAGCTCCCAGAGTAACTATGGCTACACCTTC.

The chain uses TRBV6-5 and TRBJ2-7; perhaps TRBD1 as D (6 bases). The CDR3 consists of 12 residues. The V gene's germline CDR1 is MNHEY and CDR2 SVGAGI. Trimming left V 2 bases short and J 8 bases short, with 10 bases between. The CDR3 sequence: CASSYRQGKQYF. DNA of the CDR3: TGTGCCAGCAGTTACCGGCAGGGGAAGCAGTACTTC.

The DNA for the CDR3 is TGTGCCAGCAGCTTATTGGCGGGGGGGCAAGATACGCAGTATTTT. Its protein is CASSLLAGGQDTQYF. This sequence joins TRBV7-9 and TRBJ2-3; the match to TRBD2 covers 9 bases. Germline V gene sequence: CDR1 SEHNR, CDR2 FQNEAQ (reference sequence). V was pared by 2 bases and J by 5 bases, with 5 bases of the junction left unmatched. This CDR3 has 15 amino acids.